This entry is about one T cell receptor (beta chain). This table comes from immunoSEQ multiplex PCR, and its TCRdb copy is limited to in-frame clones, with some not included. The profile shows 210,000 or so clones, roughly 94% of them singletons. The sample belongs to a study of T cell responses to AZD1222 COVID-19 vaccine. Trimming took 6 bases from V and 7 from J, leaving 15 bases between them. The CDR3 consists of 13 residues. Germline values: CDR1 MNHEY, CDR2 SVGAGI. The source is an adult who received the MenACWY meningococcal vaccine as a control. The chain combines TRBV6-5 with TRBJ1-1; no reliable D call. Sequencing used peripheral blood, obtained 28 days after the second dose of the MenACWY control vaccine. The CDR3 reads CASRLAPEGEAFF. The CDR3 DNA reads as TGTGCCAGCAGATTGGCCCCCGAAGGTGAAGCTTTCTTT.